The clone carrying this T cell receptor (beta chain) has only a few counts. Its target is unknown. The data derive from a study of T-cell memory formation after mild COVID-19. Study context: TCR clustering was largely donor specific.

MiXCR, run by TCRdb on the 5' RACE reads, gives a single entry per CDR3 protein. The sample has roughly 100,000 distinct CDR3 sequences; 17% are singletons. Findings and caveats of the study: From day 15 to 85, contracting clones were balanced between CD4 and CD8, whereas later expanders leaned toward CD4+. CM and EM subsets held most contracting CD4+ clones; EMRA held CD8+ ones.

The CDR3 is 13 amino acids. Germline CDR1 reads ENHRY; CDR2 reads SYGVKD. V lost 8 bases and J lost 0; bases outside the gene matches: 3. V gene TRBV10-3 combines with J gene TRBJ2-7; the match to TRBD2 covers 8 bases. The sequence was obtained from an adult woman who had mild COVID-19 (a few samples of this study predate the infection). Cell type and time point are not known. Sequencing was carried out using PBMCs or a T cell subset sorted from them (not recorded which). Here the CDR3 DNA reads TGTGCCATCCTTAGCGGGGACTCCTACGAGCAGTACTTC. It is translated as CAILSGDSYEQYF.